This T cell receptor (beta chain) was profiled in a study of blood T cell repertoires in COVID-19. Study-level background: The United States, Italy and Spain were the sources of the acute and convalescent COVID-19 samples. Sources were T cells, B-cell-depleted T cells, or PBMCs; the material itself was cDNA or gDNA.

CDR3 length equals 12 residues. V dropped 1 base and J dropped 9; count of bases not matched to a gene: 0. Study processing details: Estimates of nucleated cell counts were drawn from the amplification of reference gene primers. The data were produced by immunoSEQ multiplex PCR, yet TCRdb's version contains in-frame clones alone and is incomplete. Clone size and V and J calls were adopted from that table, with D and trimming inferred from the DNA. Of 85,000 to 110,000 clones detected, more than 80% appear once; the ten largest clones hold roughly 3.6%. Sequencing was done on a sample of peripheral blood. The rearrangement joins TRBV12-3 or TRBV12-4 to TRBJ2-1, with 7 nucleotides matching TRBD1. The receptor's source is a woman in her sixties with acute or convalescent COVID-19. The CDR3 is CASSLDRGEQFF. CDR3 coding DNA: TGTGCCAGCAGTTTAGACAGGGGTGAGCAGTTCTTC.